These T cell receptor beta chains were read from a single sample in a study of blood T cell repertoires in COVID-19. This table comes from immunoSEQ multiplex PCR, and its TCRdb copy is limited to in-frame clones, with some not included. Altogether about 160,000 clones are present, 89% being singletons, with the ten largest covering roughly 2.8%. The material sequenced was peripheral blood. Receptors were obtained from a man between 60 and 75 years old with acute or convalescent COVID-19. Each CDR3 is given with its conserved first and last residue. Fields, in order: J gene, clone size, V gene, D gene, CDR3 DNA, CDR3 protein. The D gene is left open where the match is weak. Clone size is stated in some rows and not others, as once, few, many or a class when expanded.

j_gene: TRBJ2-1; abundance: .; v_gene: TRBV7-9; d_gene: .; CDR3nt: TGTGCCAGCACCTTGAGGAAACTTTACAATGAGCAGTTCTTC; CDR3aa: CASTLRKLYNEQFF
j_gene: TRBJ2-1; abundance: once; v_gene: TRBV10-3; d_gene: .; CDR3nt: TGTGCCATCTCGAGGTCTCCCTCCACCTACAATGAGCAGTTCTTC; CDR3aa: CAISRSPSTYNEQFF
j_gene: TRBJ2-5; abundance: .; v_gene: TRBV19; d_gene: TRBD1; CDR3nt: TGTGCCAGTAGTATAGGTCGGGACAGGGGTCAAGAGACCCAGTACTTC; CDR3aa: CASSIGRDRGQETQYF
j_gene: TRBJ2-3; abundance: .; v_gene: TRBV2; d_gene: TRBD2; CDR3nt: TGTGCCAGCAAGGGGTTAGCGGGGGACGTGGGCACAGATACGCAGTATTTT; CDR3aa: CASKGLAGDVGTDTQYF
j_gene: TRBJ1-5; abundance: .; v_gene: TRBV25-1; d_gene: .; CDR3nt: TGTGCCAGCAGTGGGGGGGGGACGTTACGAAATCAGCCCCAGCATTTT; CDR3aa: CASSGGGTLRNQPQHF
j_gene: TRBJ1-1; abundance: .; v_gene: TRBV5-4; d_gene: .; CDR3nt: TGTGCCAGCAGCTTGGGCGGGATGATGAACACTGAAGCTTTCTTT; CDR3aa: CASSLGGMMNTEAFF
j_gene: TRBJ2-6; abundance: .; v_gene: TRBV9; d_gene: .; CDR3nt: TGTGCCAGCAGCTTCGGACACGAAACCTCTGGGGCCAACGTCCTGACTTTC; CDR3aa: CASSFGHETSGANVLTF
j_gene: TRBJ2-4; abundance: .; v_gene: TRBV2; d_gene: TRBD1; CDR3nt: TGTGCCAGCAGTGCTTACGGGACAGGGGAAAACATTCAGTACTTC; CDR3aa: CASSAYGTGENIQYF
j_gene: TRBJ1-5; abundance: .; v_gene: TRBV2; d_gene: .; CDR3nt: TGTGCCAGCCGAGGACACCCAAATCAGCCCCAGCATTTT; CDR3aa: CASRGHPNQPQHF
j_gene: TRBJ1-5; abundance: .; v_gene: TRBV6-2/TRBV6-3; d_gene: .; CDR3nt: TGTGCCAGCAGTTACTCGACATTTCAGCCCCAGCATTTT; CDR3aa: CASSYSTFQPQHF
j_gene: TRBJ1-1; abundance: .; v_gene: TRBV3-1/TRBV3-2; d_gene: .; CDR3nt: TGTGCCAGCAGCCAAGATACCAGTAACACTGAAGCTTTCTTT; CDR3aa: CASSQDTSNTEAFF
j_gene: TRBJ2-5; abundance: .; v_gene: TRBV6-2/TRBV6-3; d_gene: TRBD2; CDR3nt: TGTGCCAGCAGTTACGGGACTAGACAAGAGACCCAGTACTTC; CDR3aa: CASSYGTRQETQYF
j_gene: TRBJ2-5; abundance: .; v_gene: TRBV7-2; d_gene: .; CDR3nt: TGTGCCAGCAGCACAAATTCGGACCCAGGAGGGACCCAGTACTTC; CDR3aa: CASSTNSDPGGTQYF
j_gene: TRBJ2-3; abundance: few; v_gene: TRBV5-6; d_gene: .; CDR3nt: TGTGCCAGCAGCTTGGCTAGCACAGATACGCAGTATTTT; CDR3aa: CASSLASTDTQYF
j_gene: TRBJ2-2; abundance: .; v_gene: TRBV4-2; d_gene: TRBD2; CDR3nt: TGTGCCAGCAGCCAAGATCTAAGGCGGGGGGGCGCCGGGGAGCTGTTTTTT; CDR3aa: CASSQDLRRGGAGELFF
j_gene: TRBJ2-7; abundance: once; v_gene: TRBV9; d_gene: .; CDR3nt: TGTGCCAGCAGCCTCCAAGCCCAAGCCGAGCAGTACTTC; CDR3aa: CASSLQAQAEQYF
j_gene: TRBJ2-1; abundance: .; v_gene: TRBV1; d_gene: .; CDR3nt: TGCACCAGCAGCCAAGATAACTCGACAGGGGAGCAGTTCTTC; CDR3aa: CTSSQDNSTGEQFF
j_gene: TRBJ2-1; abundance: few; v_gene: TRBV7-2; d_gene: TRBD2; CDR3nt: TGTGCCAGCAGCACCAAAGTCGGCCTAGCGGGGAATGAGCAGTTCTTC; CDR3aa: CASSTKVGLAGNEQFF
j_gene: TRBJ2-7; abundance: .; v_gene: TRBV6-5; d_gene: .; CDR3nt: TGTGCCAGTACCCAGGGGAACGAGCAGTACTTC; CDR3aa: CASTQGNEQYF
j_gene: TRBJ2-7; abundance: .; v_gene: TRBV27; d_gene: .; CDR3nt: TGTGCCAGCAGTTTTCGAGGGGGGGCCCACGAGCAGTACTTC; CDR3aa: CASSFRGGAHEQYF
j_gene: TRBJ2-3; abundance: .; v_gene: TRBV15; d_gene: .; CDR3nt: TGTGCCACCAGCACAAGCACAGATACGCAGTATTTT; CDR3aa: CATSTSTDTQYF
j_gene: TRBJ2-2; abundance: .; v_gene: TRBV10-1; d_gene: .; CDR3nt: TGCGCCAGCAGAGCGGGGGCCAGGGGGACCGGGGAGCTGTTTTTT; CDR3aa: CASRAGARGTGELFF
j_gene: TRBJ1-5; abundance: .; v_gene: TRBV24-1; d_gene: TRBD1; CDR3nt: TGTGCCACCAGTGACTCCGGGACAGGGGGTTATCAGCCCCAGCATTTT; CDR3aa: CATSDSGTGGYQPQHF
j_gene: TRBJ1-6; abundance: .; v_gene: TRBV7-9; d_gene: TRBD1; CDR3nt: TGTGCCAGCACCCCGGGGCTGGATCGGGACAGGGGAAATTCACCCCTCCACTTT; CDR3aa: CASTPGLDRDRGNSPLHF
j_gene: TRBJ2-2; abundance: .; v_gene: TRBV4-2; d_gene: TRBD1; CDR3nt: TGTGCCAGCAGCCAACACTCACAGGGGGGTGCCGGGGAGCTGTTTTTT; CDR3aa: CASSQHSQGGAGELFF
j_gene: TRBJ1-4; abundance: .; v_gene: TRBV2; d_gene: .; CDR3nt: TGTGCCGCCTCAACCCCAGGGTCAACTAATGAAAAACTGTTTTTT; CDR3aa: CAASTPGSTNEKLFF
j_gene: TRBJ1-2; abundance: .; v_gene: TRBV7-9; d_gene: .; CDR3nt: TGTGCCAGCAGCTTAGTATTTCGGGGTCCGGATGGCTACACCTTC; CDR3aa: CASSLVFRGPDGYTF
j_gene: TRBJ1-3; abundance: .; v_gene: TRBV5-4; d_gene: .; CDR3nt: TGTGCCAGCAGCTTGGATAGAAACACCATATATTTT; CDR3aa: CASSLDRNTIYF
j_gene: TRBJ1-5; abundance: .; v_gene: TRBV19; d_gene: .; CDR3nt: TGTGCCAGTAGTACAGTCCGTAATCAGCCCCAGCATTTT; CDR3aa: CASSTVRNQPQHF
j_gene: TRBJ2-2; abundance: once; v_gene: TRBV5-1; d_gene: .; CDR3nt: TGCGCCAGCAGCCCCTCCGGGACAAGCACCGGGGAGCTGTTTTTT; CDR3aa: CASSPSGTSTGELFF
j_gene: TRBJ2-1; abundance: .; v_gene: TRBV3-1/TRBV3-2; d_gene: TRBD1; CDR3nt: TGTGCCAGCAGCCAAGGTAAGAGGACAGGGAGAAATGAGCAGTTCTTC; CDR3aa: CASSQGKRTGRNEQFF
j_gene: TRBJ1-1; abundance: .; v_gene: TRBV29-1; d_gene: .; CDR3nt: TGCAGCGCCAAAATTAACACTGAAGCTTTCTTT; CDR3aa: CSAKINTEAFF
j_gene: TRBJ1-6; abundance: .; v_gene: TRBV4-3; d_gene: .; CDR3nt: TGCGCCAGCAGCCTACTAGACAGGCAAAATTCACCCCTCCACTTT; CDR3aa: CASSLLDRQNSPLHF
j_gene: TRBJ1-6; abundance: .; v_gene: TRBV4-2; d_gene: TRBD1; CDR3nt: TGTGCCAGCAGCTCGGACAGGTCTACGTATAATTCACCCCTCCACTTT; CDR3aa: CASSSDRSTYNSPLHF
j_gene: TRBJ2-3; abundance: .; v_gene: TRBV4-1; d_gene: .; CDR3nt: TGCGCCAGCAGCCAAGCCAGCGGGGTAGGGGGTACGCAGTATTTT; CDR3aa: CASSQASGVGGTQYF
j_gene: TRBJ1-4; abundance: .; v_gene: TRBV3-1/TRBV3-2; d_gene: TRBD1; CDR3nt: TGTGCCAGCAGCACTCAAGGCAGGGGGTTCCTGAATGAAAAACTGTTTTTT; CDR3aa: CASSTQGRGFLNEKLFF
j_gene: TRBJ2-3; abundance: .; v_gene: TRBV18; d_gene: TRBD2; CDR3nt: TGTGCCAGCTCACATCTCACAAAGCGGGGGCCTAGCACAGATACGCAGTATTTT; CDR3aa: CASSHLTKRGPSTDTQYF
j_gene: TRBJ2-2; abundance: .; v_gene: TRBV19; d_gene: TRBD1; CDR3nt: TGTGCCAGTAGTCCGGGACAGGGGGTTTGGAAGCTGTTTTTT; CDR3aa: CASSPGQGVWKLFF
j_gene: TRBJ1-5; abundance: .; v_gene: TRBV6-2/TRBV6-3; d_gene: .; CDR3nt: TGTGCCAGCAGTAACAGCAGACGGTCCAATCAGCCCCAGCATTTT; CDR3aa: CASSNSRRSNQPQHF
j_gene: TRBJ1-1; abundance: .; v_gene: TRBV18; d_gene: TRBD1; CDR3nt: TGTGCCAGCTCACCAGGACAGGTGAACACTGAAGCTTTCTTT; CDR3aa: CASSPGQVNTEAFF